One sample yielded the 19 T cell receptor beta chains listed below, sequenced in a study of ipilimumab plus nivolumab after autologous stem cell transplantation. Only in-frame clones appear in the TCRdb table, and some are missing; sequencing was by immunoSEQ multiplex PCR. In the table there are about 47,000 clones, 70% to 90% of which are singletons. This sample comprised PBMCs, obtained in a trial of ipilimumab plus nivolumab as post-transplant consolidation. These receptors were taken from a male donor with multiple myeloma.

The chain joins TRBV7-3 to TRBJ2-7; TRBD1 might be the D (6 bases). The germline V gene has CDR1 SGHTA and CDR2 FQGTGA. CDR3 size: 14 residues. V gave up 1 base and J gave up 6 bases, with 13 bases separating them. The CDR3 region has the DNA TGTGCCAGCAGCTTAAATCAGGGGCCCTTCGAGCAGTACTTC. This codes for CASSLNQGPFEQYF.

This chain joins TRBV6-1 and TRBJ2-5; 8 bases agree with TRBD1. Germline CDR1 is MNHNS and CDR2 is SASEGT. V trimming: 6 bases; J trimming: 5 bases; junction bases outside the gene matches: 5. The CDR3 has 13 residues. CDR3 sequence: CASRRTGMETQYF. The CDR3, as DNA: TGTGCCAGCAGAAGGACAGGGATGGAGACCCAGTACTTC.

The rearrangement links TRBV10-3 to TRBJ2-5, with 7 bases fitting TRBD2. With V trimmed by 1 base and J by 5 bases, 7 bases remained unmatched. The CDR3 is 15 residues long. Germline CDR1 and CDR2: ENHRY and SYGVKD. DNA of the CDR3: TGTGCCATCAGTGAGTTTGAGACTAGCAAGGAGACCCAGTACTTC. Translation: CAISEFETSKETQYF.

V usage is TRBV27 and J usage is TRBJ1-2, with D possibly TRBD1 on 6 matching bases. The CDR3 extends over 14 amino acids. The germline V gene encodes CDR1 MNHEY and CDR2 SMNVEV (reference sequence). The ends were cut back, 6 bases at V and 3 bases at J, with 14 bases in the middle. CDR3 sequence reads: CASSQQGRHYGYTF. The CDR3 DNA reads TGTGCCAGCAGCCAACAGGGAAGACACTATGGCTACACCTTC.

This chain uses TRBV11-1 with TRBJ1-2; a possible D gene is TRBD1 (5 bases). The V gene's germline CDR1 is SGHAT and CDR2 FQDESV (reference sequence). Trimming took 5 bases from V and 8 from J, leaving 15 bases between them. This CDR3 has 13 amino acids. In DNA, the CDR3 is TGTGCCAGCAGCCGTGACAGCTCGTGGGGCTACACCTTC. Translated, it gives CASSRDSSWGYTF.

This chain connects TRBV7-2 to TRBJ1-4, with a weak D call TRBD1 (6 bases). From germline, CDR1 is SGHTA and CDR2 FQGNSA. The CDR3 runs to 14 residues. The V and J ends lost 1 base and 6 bases respectively, with 9 bases between them. The CDR3 loop is CASSLGGADEKLFF. The CDR3 DNA reads as TGTGCCAGCAGCTTAGGGGGGGCAGATGAAAAACTGTTTTTT.

The rearrangement joins TRBV4-1 to TRBJ2-6; 7 nucleotides match TRBD1. Germline loops: CDR1 MGHRA, CDR2 YSYEKL. The ends lost 7 bases at V and 0 bases at J; junction bases unmatched: 12. CDR3 length: 18 amino acids. CDR3 protein: CASNLGGQISSGANVLTF. The CDR3 DNA reads as TGCGCCAGCAACCTAGGGGGACAGATCTCCTCTGGGGCCAACGTCCTGACTTTC.

This chain links TRBV5-6 with TRBJ1-1, with D tentatively TRBD1 (5 bases). CDR3 length equals 16 residues. CDR1 is SGHDT, CDR2 YYEEEE, per germline. V was trimmed by 4 bases and J by 4 bases, leaving 20 bases between them. CDR3 loop: CASSLGLQGRGTEAFF. CDR3 bases: TGTGCCAGCAGCCTCGGACTCCAGGGCCGGGGCACTGAAGCTTTCTTT.

The chain joins TRBV28 to TRBJ2-2, with 9 bases that match TRBD2. From germline, CDR1 is MDHEN and CDR2 SYDVKM. Trimming took 4 bases from V and 8 from J; bases not matched to a gene: 17. CDR3 size: 18 residues. CDR3 region: CASSYSFGGSGSSGELFF. DNA for the CDR3: TGTGCCAGCAGTTACTCCTTCGGTGGTAGCGGGAGTTCGGGGGAGCTGTTTTTT.

The chain couples TRBV7-6 to TRBJ2-5, with a possible D match to TRBD1 (6 bases). CDR1 is SGHVS, CDR2 FNYEAQ, per germline. V lost 2 bases and J lost 3, with 10 bases in between. The CDR3 covers 14 residues. CDR3 residues: CASSLHNREETQYF. In DNA, the CDR3 is TGTGCCAGCAGCTTACACAACAGGGAAGAGACCCAGTACTTC.

This chain links TRBV19 with TRBJ2-1, with TRBD2 identical over 11 bases. Unmatched junction bases numbered 9, after V lost 4 bases and J lost 10 bases. There are 15 residues in the CDR3. CDR1 and CDR2 from the germline V gene are LNHDA and SQIVND (reference sequence). In DNA form, the CDR3 reads TGTGCCAGTAGTAGGACTAGCGGGCTCCGGGAGGAGCAGTTCTTC. Translation gives CASSRTSGLREEQFF.

The rearrangement joins TRBV10-3 to TRBJ1-1; D possibly corresponds to TRBD1 (6 bases). The CDR3 contains 14 residues. Trimming left V 7 bases short and J 5 bases short, with 17 bases between. Germline V gene lookup returns CDR1 ENHRY and CDR2 SYGVKD. CDR3 DNA: TGTGCCATCATCTATGACTCAAGGGGGACTGAAGCTTTCTTT. The encoded protein is CAIIYDSRGTEAFF.

This sequence joins TRBV2 and TRBJ1-1; TRBD1 aligns across 7 bases. Germline CDR1 is SNHLY and CDR2 is FYNNEI. The CDR3 is 13 residues long. The trim removed 8 bases at V and 1 base at J, leaving 4 bases unmatched. The DNA of the CDR3 is TGTGCCAGCCAGGGACAGCAGAACACTGAAGCTTTCTTT. This sequence encodes CASQGQQNTEAFF.

This clone has only one observation. The chain employs TRBV5-1 and TRBJ2-3; weak D call: TRBD2 (8 bases). Germline V gives CDR1 SGHRS, CDR2 YFSETQ. The CDR3 totals 16 residues. Trimming took 4 bases from V and 0 from J, leaving 15 bases between them. The CDR3 coding sequence is TGCGCCAGCAGCCCCGGGAGGGGGCCTAGCACAGATACGCAGTATTTT. It specifies CASSPGRGPSTDTQYF.

CDR3 residues: CASSLGLAAFYEQYF. The DNA of the CDR3 is TGTGCCAGCAGCTTGGGACTAGCGGCATTCTACGAGCAGTACTTC. The J gene is TRBJ2-5, the V gene TRBV5-4; 9 bases agree with TRBD2. The DNA end favors TRBJ2-7, so the J call may be wrong. The CDR3 spans 15 residues. Germline V gene data show CDR1 as SGHNT and CDR2 as YYREEE (reference sequence).

CDR3 loop: CASSGQRNQPQHF. CDR3 bases: TGTGCCAGTAGCGGACAGCGCAATCAGCCCCAGCATTTT. The V gene is TRBV19, the J gene TRBJ1-5, with D perhaps matching TRBD1 (6 bases). The CDR3 sequence is 13 residues long. Trimming shortened V by 6 bases and J by 2 bases, and 8 bases separated the two germline ends. Germline CDR1 is LNHDA and CDR2 is SQIVND (reference sequence).

The chain employs TRBV5-1 and TRBJ2-2; D is perhaps TRBD2 (5 bases). V lost 1 base and J lost 5, with 15 bases in between. The CDR3 is 16 residues long. CDR1 and CDR2 from the germline V gene are SGHRS and YFSETQ. The CDR3 DNA sequence: TGCGCCAGCAGCTTGATCCCCGGGATGCTTACCGGGGAGCTGTTTTTT. Translation gives CASSLIPGMLTGELFF.

The chain employs TRBV2 and TRBJ2-7; weak D call: TRBD2 (6 bases). Trimming cost V 5 bases and J 1 base, with 15 bases left between them. The CDR3 has 15 residues. Germline V gives CDR1 SNHLY, CDR2 FYNNEI. CDR3 sequence reads: CASSPRRDLSYEQYF. Here the CDR3 DNA reads TGTGCCAGCAGTCCCAGGAGGGATCTGTCCTACGAGCAGTACTTC. Complete variable domain (other parts from reference TRBV2 and TRBJ2-7): EPEVTQTPSHQVTQMGQEVILRCVPISNHLYFYWYRQILGQKVEFLVSFYNNEISEKSEIFDDQFSVERPDGSNFTLKIRSTKLEDSAMYFCASSPRRDLSYEQYFGPGTRLTVT.

The V and J genes are TRBV28 and TRBJ2-3; D is perhaps TRBD2 (6 bases). The length of the CDR3 is 15 residues. The V gene's germline CDR1 is MDHEN and CDR2 SYDVKM. Trimming took 3 bases from V and 1 from J, leaving 11 bases between them. The CDR3 region has the DNA TGTGCCAGCAGTTTTGGGGCTAGCGGCACAGATACGCAGTATTTT. It translates to CASSFGASGTDTQYF.